This T cell receptor (beta chain) was profiled in a study of T cells in Graves' hyperthyroidism and ophthalmopathy. TCR beta CDR3 sequences were amplified from RNA transcripts. First-round RT-PCR with HTBI primers amplified the TCR CDR3 region. In TCRdb, the multiplex PCR reads were re-called with MiXCR into one record per CDR3 protein. Altogether nearly 600,000 distinct CDR3 sequences are present, approximately 14% being singletons, with the ten largest covering roughly 6.2%. CDR1 is ENHRY, CDR2 SYGVKD, per germline. Unmatched junction bases numbered 8, after V lost 5 bases and J lost 9 bases. CDR3 length: 15 residues. Exclusion followed for patients with uncontrolled infection, other autoimmune disease, pregnancy or lactation. At first hyperthyroidism diagnosis, before any ophthalmopathy symptoms, the blood sample was collected.

The receptor comes from a woman under 40 with Graves' hyperthyroidism that later progressed to Graves' ophthalmopathy. The chain is built from TRBV10-3 and TRBJ2-1, with TRBD2 matching over 12 bases. The specimen was blood. CDR3 in amino acids: CAISITSGRRGEQFF. As DNA, the CDR3 is TGTGCCATCAGTATTACTAGCGGGAGGAGGGGTGAGCAGTTCTTC.